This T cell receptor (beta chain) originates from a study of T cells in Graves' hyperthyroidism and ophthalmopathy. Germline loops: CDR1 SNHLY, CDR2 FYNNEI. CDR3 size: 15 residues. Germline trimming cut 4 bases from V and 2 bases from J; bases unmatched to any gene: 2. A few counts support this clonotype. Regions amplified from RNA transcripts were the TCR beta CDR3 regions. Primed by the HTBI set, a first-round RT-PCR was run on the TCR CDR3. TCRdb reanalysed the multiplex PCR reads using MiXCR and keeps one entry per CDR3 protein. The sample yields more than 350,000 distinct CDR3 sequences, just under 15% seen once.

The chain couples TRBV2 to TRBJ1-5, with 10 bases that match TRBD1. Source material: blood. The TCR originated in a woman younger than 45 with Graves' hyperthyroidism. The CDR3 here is CASSGGTGGNQPQHF. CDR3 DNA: TGTGCCAGCAGTGGGGGGACAGGGGGCAATCAGCCCCAGCATTTT.